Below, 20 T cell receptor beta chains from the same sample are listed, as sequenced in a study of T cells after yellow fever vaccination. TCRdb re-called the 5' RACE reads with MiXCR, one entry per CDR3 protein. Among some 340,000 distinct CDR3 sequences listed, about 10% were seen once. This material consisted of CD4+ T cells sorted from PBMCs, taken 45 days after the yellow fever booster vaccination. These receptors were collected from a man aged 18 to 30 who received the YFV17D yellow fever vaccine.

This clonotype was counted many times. The CDR3 spells CASLRAGVQKEQFF. DNA for the CDR3: TGTGCCAGCCTCCGGGCAGGCGTACAGAAAGAGCAGTTCTTC. The chain carries TRBV12-3 or TRBV12-4 and TRBJ2-1; D unresolved. The CDR3 is 14 amino acids. V lost 8 bases, J lost 10 bases, and 21 bases lay in between.

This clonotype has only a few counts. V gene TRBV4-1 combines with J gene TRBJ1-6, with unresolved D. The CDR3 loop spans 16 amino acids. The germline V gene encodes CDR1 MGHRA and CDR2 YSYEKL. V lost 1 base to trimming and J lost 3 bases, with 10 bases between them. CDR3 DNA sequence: TGCGCCAGCAGCCAAGGCCAGTCAGGCTATAATTCACCCCTCCACTTT. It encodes CASSQGQSGYNSPLHF.

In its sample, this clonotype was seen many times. CDR3: CASRPMDTYEQYF. In nucleotides, the CDR3 is TGCGCCAGCAGGCCAATGGACACCTACGAGCAGTACTTC. The chain employs TRBV5-1 and TRBJ2-7; D possibly corresponds to TRBD1 (5 bases). The CDR3 extends over 13 amino acids. CDR1 SGHRS and CDR2 YFSETQ come from the germline V gene. V lost 5 bases, J lost 2 bases, and 11 bases lay in between.

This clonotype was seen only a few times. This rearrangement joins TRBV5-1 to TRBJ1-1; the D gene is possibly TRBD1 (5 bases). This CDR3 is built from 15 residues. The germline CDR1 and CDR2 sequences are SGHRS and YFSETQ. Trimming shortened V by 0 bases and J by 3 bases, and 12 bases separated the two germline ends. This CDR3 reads CASSLAPGRYTEAFF. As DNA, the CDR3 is TGCGCCAGCAGCTTGGCCCCAGGGAGGTACACTGAAGCTTTCTTT.

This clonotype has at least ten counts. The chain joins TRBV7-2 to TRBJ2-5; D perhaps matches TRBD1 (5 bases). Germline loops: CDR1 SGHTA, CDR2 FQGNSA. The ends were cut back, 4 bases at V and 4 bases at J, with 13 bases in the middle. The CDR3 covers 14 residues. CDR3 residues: CASSSRQRGETQYF. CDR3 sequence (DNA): TGTGCCAGCAGCTCCCGACAAAGGGGAGAGACCCAGTACTTC.

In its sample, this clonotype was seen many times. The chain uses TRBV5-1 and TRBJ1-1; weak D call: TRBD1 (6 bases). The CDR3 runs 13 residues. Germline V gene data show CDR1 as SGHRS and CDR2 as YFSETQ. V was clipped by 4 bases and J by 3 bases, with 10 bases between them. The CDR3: CASSPRQDTEAFF. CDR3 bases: TGCGCCAGCAGCCCCCGACAGGACACTGAAGCTTTCTTT.

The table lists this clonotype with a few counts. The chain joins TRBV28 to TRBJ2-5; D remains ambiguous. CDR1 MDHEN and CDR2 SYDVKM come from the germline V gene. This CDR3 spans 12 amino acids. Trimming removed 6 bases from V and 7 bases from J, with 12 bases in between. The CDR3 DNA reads TGTGCCAGCAGCAACATTCCGCGGACCCAGTACTTC. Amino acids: CASSNIPRTQYF.

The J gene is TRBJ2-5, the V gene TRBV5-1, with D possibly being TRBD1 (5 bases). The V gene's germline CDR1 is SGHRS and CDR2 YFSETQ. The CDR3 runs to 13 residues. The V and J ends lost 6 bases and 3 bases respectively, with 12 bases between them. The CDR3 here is CASKLQGEETQYF. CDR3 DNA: TGCGCCAGCAAGCTTCAAGGGGAAGAGACCCAGTACTTC.

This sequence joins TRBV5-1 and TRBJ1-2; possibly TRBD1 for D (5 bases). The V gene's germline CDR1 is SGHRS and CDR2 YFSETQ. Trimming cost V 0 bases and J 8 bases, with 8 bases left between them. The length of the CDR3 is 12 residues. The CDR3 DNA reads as TGCGCCAGCAGCTTGGAAGGGGACGGCTACACCTTC. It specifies CASSLEGDGYTF.

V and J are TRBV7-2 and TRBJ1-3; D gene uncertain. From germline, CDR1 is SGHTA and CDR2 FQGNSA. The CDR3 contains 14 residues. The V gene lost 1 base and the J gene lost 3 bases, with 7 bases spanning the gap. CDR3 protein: CASSLGAGGNTIYF. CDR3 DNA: TGTGCCAGCAGCTTAGGAGCAGGTGGAAACACCATATATTTT.

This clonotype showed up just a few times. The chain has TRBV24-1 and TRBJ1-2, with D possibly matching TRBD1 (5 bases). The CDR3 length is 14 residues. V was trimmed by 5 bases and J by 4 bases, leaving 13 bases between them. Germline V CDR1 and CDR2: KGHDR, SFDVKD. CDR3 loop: CATSAQGLGYGYTF. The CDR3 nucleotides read TGTGCCACCAGTGCCCAGGGACTGGGCTATGGCTACACCTTC.

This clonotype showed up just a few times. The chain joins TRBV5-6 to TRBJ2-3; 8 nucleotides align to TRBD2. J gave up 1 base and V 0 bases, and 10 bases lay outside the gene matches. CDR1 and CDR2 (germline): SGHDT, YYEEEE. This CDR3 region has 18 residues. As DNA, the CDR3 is TGTGCCAGCAGCTTGGATTTGGAGCGGGGGTTGGGCACAGATACGCAGTATTTT. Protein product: CASSLDLERGLGTDTQYF.

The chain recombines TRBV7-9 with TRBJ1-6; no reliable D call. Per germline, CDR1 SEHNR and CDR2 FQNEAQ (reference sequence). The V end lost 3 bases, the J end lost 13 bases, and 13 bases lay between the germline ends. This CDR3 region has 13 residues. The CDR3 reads CASSFSREGPLHF. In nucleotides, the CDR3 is TGTGCCAGCAGCTTTTCACGTGAAGGGCCCCTCCACTTT.

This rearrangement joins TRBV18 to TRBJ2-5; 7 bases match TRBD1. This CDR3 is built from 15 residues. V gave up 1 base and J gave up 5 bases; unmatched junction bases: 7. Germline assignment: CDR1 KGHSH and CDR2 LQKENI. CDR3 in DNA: TGTGCCAGCTCACCACGACAGGGACGTGAGGAGACCCAGTACTTC. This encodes CASSPRQGREETQYF.

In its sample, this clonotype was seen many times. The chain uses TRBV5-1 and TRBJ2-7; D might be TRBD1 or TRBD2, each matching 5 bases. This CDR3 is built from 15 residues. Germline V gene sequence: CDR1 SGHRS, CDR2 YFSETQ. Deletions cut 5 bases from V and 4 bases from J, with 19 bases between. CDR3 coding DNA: TGCGCCAGCAGTAGGTCGGGGACGGGGCTATACGAGCAGTACTTC. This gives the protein CASSRSGTGLYEQYF.

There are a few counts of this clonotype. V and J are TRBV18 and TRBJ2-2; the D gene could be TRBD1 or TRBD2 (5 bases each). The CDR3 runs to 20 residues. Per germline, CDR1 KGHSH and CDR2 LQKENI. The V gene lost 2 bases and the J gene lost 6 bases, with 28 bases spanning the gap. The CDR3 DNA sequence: TGTGCCAGCTCACCAAACTCCCAAGCGGTGGCGCTTGGGGCGGCCGGGGAGCTGTTTTTT. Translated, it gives CASSPNSQAVALGAAGELFF.

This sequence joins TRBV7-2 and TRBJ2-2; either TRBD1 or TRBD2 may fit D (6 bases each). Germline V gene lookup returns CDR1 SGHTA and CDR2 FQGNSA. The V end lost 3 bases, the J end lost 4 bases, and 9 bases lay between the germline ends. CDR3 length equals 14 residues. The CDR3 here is CASSFGGSTGELFF. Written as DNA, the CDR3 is TGTGCCAGCAGCTTCGGGGGCAGCACCGGGGAGCTGTTTTTT.

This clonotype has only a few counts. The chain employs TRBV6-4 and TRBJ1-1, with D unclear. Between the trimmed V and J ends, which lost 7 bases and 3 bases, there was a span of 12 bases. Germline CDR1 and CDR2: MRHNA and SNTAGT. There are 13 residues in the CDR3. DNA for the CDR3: TGTGCCAGCAAGAGCCAGCCGGACACTGAAGCTTTCTTT. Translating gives CASKSQPDTEAFF.

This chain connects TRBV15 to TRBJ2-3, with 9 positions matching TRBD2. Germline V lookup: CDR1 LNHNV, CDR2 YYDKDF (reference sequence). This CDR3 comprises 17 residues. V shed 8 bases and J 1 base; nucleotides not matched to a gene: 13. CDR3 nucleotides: TGTGCCACCTCGCCCTCTAGCGGGGCTCCGGGCACAGATACGCAGTATTTT. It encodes CATSPSSGAPGTDTQYF.

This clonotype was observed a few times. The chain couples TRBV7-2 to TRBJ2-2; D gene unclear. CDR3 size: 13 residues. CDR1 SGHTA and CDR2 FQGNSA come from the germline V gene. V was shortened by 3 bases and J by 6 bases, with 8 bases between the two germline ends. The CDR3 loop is CASSFYSAGELFF. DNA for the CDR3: TGTGCCAGCAGCTTCTACAGCGCCGGGGAGCTGTTTTTT.